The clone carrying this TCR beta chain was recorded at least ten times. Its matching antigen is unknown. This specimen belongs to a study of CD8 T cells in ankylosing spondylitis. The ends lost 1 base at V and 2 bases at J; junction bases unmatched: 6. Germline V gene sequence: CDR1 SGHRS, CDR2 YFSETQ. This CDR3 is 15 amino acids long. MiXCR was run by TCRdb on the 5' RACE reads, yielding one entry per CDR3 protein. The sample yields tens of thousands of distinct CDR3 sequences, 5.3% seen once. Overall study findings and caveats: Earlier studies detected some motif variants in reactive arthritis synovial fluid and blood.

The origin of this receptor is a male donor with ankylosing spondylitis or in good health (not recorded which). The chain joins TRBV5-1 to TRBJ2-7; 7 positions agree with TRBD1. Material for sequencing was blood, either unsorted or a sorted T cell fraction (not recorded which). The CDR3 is CASSLTGVKAYEQYF. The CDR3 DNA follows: TGCGCCAGCAGCTTGACAGGGGTTAAAGCCTACGAGCAGTACTTC.